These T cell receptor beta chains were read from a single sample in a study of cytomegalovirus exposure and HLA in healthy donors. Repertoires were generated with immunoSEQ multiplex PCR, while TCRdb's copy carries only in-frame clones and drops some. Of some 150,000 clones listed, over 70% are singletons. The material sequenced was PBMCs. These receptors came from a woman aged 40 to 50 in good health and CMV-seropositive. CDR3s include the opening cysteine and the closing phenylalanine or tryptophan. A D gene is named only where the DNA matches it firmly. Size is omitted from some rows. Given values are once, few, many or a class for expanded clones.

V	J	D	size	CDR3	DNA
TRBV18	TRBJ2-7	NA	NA	CASSPLGQTYERYF	TGTGCCAGCTCACCTCTAGGACAGACCTACGAGCGGTACTTC
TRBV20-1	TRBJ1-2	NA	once	CSARGPGGYTF	TGCAGTGCTAGAGGACCGGGAGGCTACACCTTC
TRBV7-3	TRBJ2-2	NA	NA	CASSFTRLGAGELFF	TGTGCCAGCAGCTTCACCCGTTTAGGAGCCGGGGAGCTGTTTTTT
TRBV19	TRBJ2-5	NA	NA	CASSIGPGGTQYF	TGTGCCAGTAGTATAGGTCCAGGAGGGACCCAGTACTTC
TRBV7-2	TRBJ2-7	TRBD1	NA	CASSWTGAASSYEQYF	TGTGCCAGCAGTTGGACAGGGGCGGCAAGCTCCTACGAGCAGTACTTC
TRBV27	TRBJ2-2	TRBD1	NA	CASSQGAPRELFF	TGTGCCAGCAGTCAGGGGGCCCCCCGGGAGCTGTTTTTT
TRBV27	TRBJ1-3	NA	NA	CASSLSDRGNTIYF	TGTGCCAGCAGTTTATCAGATCGGGGAAACACCATATATTTT
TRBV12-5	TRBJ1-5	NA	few	CASALRGENQPQHF	TGTGCTAGTGCCCTACGGGGGGAAAATCAGCCCCAGCATTTT
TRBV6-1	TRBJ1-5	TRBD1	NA	CASTFWGQGDQPQHF	TGTGCCAGTACTTTCTGGGGACAGGGTGATCAGCCCCAGCATTTT
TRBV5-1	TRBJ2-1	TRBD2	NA	CASSLATSGGTFNEQFF	TGCGCCAGCAGCTTGGCGACTAGCGGGGGGACTTTCAATGAGCAGTTCTTC
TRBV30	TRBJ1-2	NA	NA	CAWSGTETNYGYTF	TGTGCCTGGAGTGGGACAGAGACTAACTATGGCTACACCTTC
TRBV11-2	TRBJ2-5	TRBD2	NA	CASSPSVAGGQETQYF	TGTGCCAGCAGCCCCTCTGTGGCGGGGGGCCAAGAGACCCAGTACTTC
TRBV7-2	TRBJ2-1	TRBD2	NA	CASSLGLAVNEQFF	TGTGCCAGCAGCTTAGGACTAGCCGTGAATGAGCAGTTCTTC
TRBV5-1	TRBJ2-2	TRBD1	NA	CASSLMTGATGELFF	TGCGCCAGCAGCTTGATGACAGGGGCCACCGGGGAGCTGTTTTTT
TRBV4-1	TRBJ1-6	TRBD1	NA	CASSQATGGRSPLHF	TGCGCCAGCAGCCAAGCGACAGGGGGCAGATCACCCCTCCACTTT
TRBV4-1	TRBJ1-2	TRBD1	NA	CASSWDRGLGGYTF	TGCGCCAGCAGCTGGGACAGGGGGCTTGGAGGCTACACCTTC